This TCR beta chain is from a study of blood T cell repertoires in COVID-19. Germline lookup yields CDR1 SEHNR and CDR2 FQNEAQ (reference sequence). The length of the CDR3 is 15 residues. V was pared by 4 bases and J by 4 bases, with 4 bases of the junction left unmatched. Produced via immunoSEQ multiplex PCR; TCRdb's table is partial and in-frame only. The data hold under 15,000 clones, with around 70% observed a single time. This receptor was taken from a man aged 60-69 years with COVID-19, enrolled during active disease. The J gene is TRBJ1-1, the V gene TRBV7-9, with TRBD1 matching 12 bases. The sample consisted of peripheral blood. CDR3 loop: CASSWDRGLGTEAFF. Here the CDR3 DNA reads TGTGCCAGCAGCTGGGACAGGGGGCTCGGCACTGAAGCTTTCTTT.